This TCR beta chain was documented in a study of blood T cell repertoires in COVID-19. For the study at large: Collection of acute and convalescent COVID-19 samples took place in the United States, Italy and Spain. T cells, B-cell-depleted T cells, or PBMCs provided the cDNA or gDNA that served as material.

The CDR3 sequence is 16 residues long. Deletions cut 3 bases from V and 4 bases from J, with 13 bases between. Per the germline V gene, CDR1 is SNHLY and CDR2 is FYNNEI. Study processing details: Amplification with reference gene primers provided the estimates of nucleated cell counts. Generated by immunoSEQ multiplex PCR, the TCRdb table keeps only in-frame clones and is missing some. Clone size and V and J calls were adopted from that table, with D and trimming inferred from the DNA. The sample lists tens of thousands of clones, 90% occurring once. The genes are TRBV2 and TRBJ1-6; D not certain. This clonotype originated in a man aged 50-60 years with acute or convalescent COVID-19. The specimen sequenced was peripheral blood. The CDR3 protein is CASSDPQKPYNSPLHF. For the CDR3, the DNA is TGTGCCAGCAGTGATCCCCAGAAACCTTATAATTCACCCCTCCACTTT.